This TCR beta chain was retrieved from a study of blood T cells in healthy people across ages. For every donor, a draw yielded around 10 milliliters of peripheral blood. This clonotype has only one observation. The junction shows a germline mismatch at one end, possibly a read error. A second PCR, run for roughly 7 to 12 cycles, used a sample-barcoded 5' primer plus a J-beta primer mix. TCRdb analysed the 5' RACE reads with MiXCR anew, one entry per CDR3 protein. The table shows 1.2 million to 1.5 million distinct CDR3 sequences, with approximately 40% occurring only once. CDR3 size: 15 residues. Germline V CDR1 and CDR2: SSHAT, FNYEAQ (reference sequence).

The clonotype was recovered from a woman between 18 and 29 years old in good health. Sequenced input: blood. The J gene is TRBJ2-5, the V gene TRBV7-7, with D perhaps TRBD2 (6 bases). The CDR3 DNA reads TGCGCTAGCAGCCCAGGAGGGGTCGCCTACAATGAGCAGTACTTC. Protein sequence: CASSPGGVAYNEQYF.